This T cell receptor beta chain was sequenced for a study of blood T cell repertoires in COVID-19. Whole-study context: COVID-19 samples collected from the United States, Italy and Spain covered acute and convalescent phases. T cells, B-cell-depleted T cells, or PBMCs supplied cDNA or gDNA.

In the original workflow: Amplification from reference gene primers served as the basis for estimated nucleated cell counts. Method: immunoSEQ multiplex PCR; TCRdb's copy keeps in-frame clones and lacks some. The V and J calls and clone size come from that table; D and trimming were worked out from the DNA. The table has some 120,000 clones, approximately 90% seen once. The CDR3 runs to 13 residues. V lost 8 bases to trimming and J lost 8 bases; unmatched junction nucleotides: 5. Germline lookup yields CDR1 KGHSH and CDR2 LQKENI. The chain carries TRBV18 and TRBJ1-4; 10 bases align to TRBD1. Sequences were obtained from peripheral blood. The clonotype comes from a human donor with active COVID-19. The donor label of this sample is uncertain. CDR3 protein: CASQGQGVEKLFF. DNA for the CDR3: TGTGCCAGCCAAGGACAGGGGGTCGAAAAACTGTTTTTT.